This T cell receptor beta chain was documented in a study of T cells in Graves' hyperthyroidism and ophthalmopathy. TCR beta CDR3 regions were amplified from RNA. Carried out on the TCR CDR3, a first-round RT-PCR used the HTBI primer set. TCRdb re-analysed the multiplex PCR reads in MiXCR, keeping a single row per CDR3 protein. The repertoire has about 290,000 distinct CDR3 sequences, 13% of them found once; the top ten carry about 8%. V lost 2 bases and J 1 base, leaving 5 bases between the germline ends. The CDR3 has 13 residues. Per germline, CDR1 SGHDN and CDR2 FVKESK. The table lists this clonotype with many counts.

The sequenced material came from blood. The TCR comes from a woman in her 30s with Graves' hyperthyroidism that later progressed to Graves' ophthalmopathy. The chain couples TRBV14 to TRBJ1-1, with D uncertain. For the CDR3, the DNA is TGTGCCAGCAGCCAAATTGGGAACACTGAAGCTTTCTTT. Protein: CASSQIGNTEAFF.